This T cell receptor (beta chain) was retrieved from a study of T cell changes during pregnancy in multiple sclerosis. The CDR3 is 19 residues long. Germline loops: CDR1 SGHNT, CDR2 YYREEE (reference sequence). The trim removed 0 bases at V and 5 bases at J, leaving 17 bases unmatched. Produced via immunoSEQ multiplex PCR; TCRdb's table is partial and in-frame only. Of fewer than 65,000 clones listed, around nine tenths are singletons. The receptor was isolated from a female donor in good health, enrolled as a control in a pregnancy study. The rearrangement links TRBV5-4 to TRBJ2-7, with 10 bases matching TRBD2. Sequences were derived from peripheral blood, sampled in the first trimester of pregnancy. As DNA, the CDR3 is TGTGCCAGCAGCTTGGACCCGACCGGGACTAGCGTCGGTGCCAACGAGCAGTACTTC. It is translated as CASSLDPTGTSVGANEQYF.